This entry describes one T cell receptor (beta chain). What it binds is unknown. The source of the sample is a study of T cell repertoires in cytomegalovirus infection. Study details: CMV infection together with matching HLA type was indicated by public TCR beta signatures.

TCRdb recomputed calls from the reads with MiXCR, one row per CDR3 protein. The sample records hundreds of thousands of distinct CDR3 sequences, roughly 17% being singletons. Notes on the study in general: Based on cumulative public TCR beta family frequency, carriers of CMV plus the relevant HLA were identified. The ex vivo response was dominated by HLA-C-restricted CMV-specific TCR beta clonotypes.

CDR1 and CDR2 from the germline V gene are ENHRY and SYGVKD. This CDR3 region has 13 residues. Trimming cost V 4 bases and J 1 base, with 7 bases left between them. Sequenced sample: PBMCs. The receptor was derived from a human donor in good health (CMV status not recorded). Some clones in this sample may be carry-over from other donors' samples. The J gene is TRBJ1-1, the V gene TRBV10-3; possibly TRBD1 for D (5 bases). CDR3 nucleotide sequence: TGTGCCATCAGTGGACAGCCGAACACTGAAGCTTTCTTT. Translation gives CAISGQPNTEAFF.